These T cell receptor beta chains were read from a single sample in a study of cytomegalovirus exposure and HLA in healthy donors. The protocol was immunoSEQ multiplex PCR, while the TCRdb copy is restricted to in-frame clones and leaves out a portion. The sample contains some 130,000 clones, around 73% of which appear only once. Source material: PBMCs. Every receptor here comes from a female donor in good health and CMV-seronegative. CDR3s include the opening cysteine and the closing phenylalanine or tryptophan. The D gene is left open where the match is weak.

d_call: TRBD1
v_call: TRBV5-6
cdr3_aa: CASSQDRGQQDTQYF

d_call: TRBD2
v_call: TRBV10-3
cdr3_aa: CAISESEGGLVEQFF

d_call: -
v_call: TRBV5-1
cdr3_aa: CASSLAQTTYEQYF

d_call: TRBD2
v_call: TRBV10-1
cdr3_aa: CASSEAPLAGLYEQYF

d_call: -
v_call: TRBV15
cdr3_aa: CATSGSRLYTGELFF

d_call: -
v_call: TRBV6-6
cdr3_aa: CATGMHRELFF

d_call: TRBD2
v_call: TRBV7-6
cdr3_aa: CASSLGLAGYEQYF

d_call: TRBD1
v_call: TRBV2
cdr3_aa: CASSYRQGDTQYF

d_call: TRBD2
v_call: TRBV4-2
cdr3_aa: CASSQVMASGGNEQFF

d_call: -
v_call: TRBV2
cdr3_aa: CASSREAGNTIYF

d_call: -
v_call: TRBV27
cdr3_aa: CASSLGLSGTEAFF

d_call: -
v_call: TRBV6-5
cdr3_aa: CASSPRQENTEAFF

d_call: TRBD1
v_call: TRBV5-6
cdr3_aa: CASEFSTGVEGYTF

d_call: -
v_call: TRBV19
cdr3_aa: CASSISHWSDSYEQYF

d_call: TRBD1
v_call: TRBV28
cdr3_aa: CASSLPGQLEAFF

d_call: TRBD2
v_call: TRBV4-1
cdr3_aa: CASSLSSGRGGETQYF

d_call: -
v_call: TRBV5-5
cdr3_aa: CASSLQVARGRNEQFF

d_call: TRBD1
v_call: TRBV19
cdr3_aa: CASIGDSKYSNQPQHF

d_call: TRBD1
v_call: TRBV27
cdr3_aa: CASREGQGARVNGYTF

d_call: -
v_call: TRBV4-2
cdr3_aa: CASSQVEELFF

d_call: TRBD1
v_call: TRBV6-5
cdr3_aa: CASSSGDRRRKKLFF

d_call: -
v_call: TRBV15
cdr3_aa: CATSRAPGFHEQYF

d_call: TRBD2
v_call: TRBV4-3
cdr3_aa: CASSQRRLAGGNTNTGELFF

d_call: -
v_call: TRBV2
cdr3_aa: CASSVTTGSHYGYTF

d_call: -
v_call: TRBV28
cdr3_aa: CASSLEQGVFGYTF

d_call: -
v_call: TRBV9
cdr3_aa: CASSALAAAGNIQYF

d_call: TRBD2
v_call: TRBV5-4
cdr3_aa: CASSPGLAGAYEQYF

d_call: TRBD2
v_call: TRBV5-1
cdr3_aa: CASSLPRLAGGGNEQFF

d_call: TRBD1
v_call: TRBV5-4
cdr3_aa: CASSLFPTQGAATDTQYF

d_call: -
v_call: TRBV11-2
cdr3_aa: CASSLARASPLHF

d_call: -
v_call: TRBV11-2
cdr3_aa: CASSLVRFGNTIYF

d_call: -
v_call: TRBV7-2
cdr3_aa: CASSLQYGSYEQYF

d_call: TRBD1
v_call: TRBV7-8
cdr3_aa: CASSLGTGGRDTQYF

d_call: -
v_call: TRBV7-2
cdr3_aa: CASTLGGTRQPQHF

d_call: TRBD2
v_call: TRBV6-1
cdr3_aa: CATSGTSLIYEQFF

d_call: TRBD1
v_call: TRBV5-1
cdr3_aa: CASSLRTGGDGYTF

d_call: TRBD1
v_call: TRBV6-5
cdr3_aa: CASSYGQDRYNEQFF

d_call: TRBD2
v_call: TRBV10-1
cdr3_aa: CATSPGGSGADTQYF

d_call: -
v_call: TRBV7-9
cdr3_aa: CASSFSRSSGNTIYF

d_call: TRBD2
v_call: TRBV4-2
cdr3_aa: CASSQERLAGVSGELFF

d_call: -
v_call: TRBV5-6
cdr3_aa: CASSFWTAQRTQYF

d_call: TRBD2
v_call: TRBV5-4
cdr3_aa: CASRPSGTSGGMNEQFF

d_call: TRBD2
v_call: TRBV19
cdr3_aa: CASSLTSGIGIEQYF

d_call: TRBD2
v_call: TRBV19
cdr3_aa: CASSILAVNTGELFF

d_call: -
v_call: TRBV11-1
cdr3_aa: CASSYRNTEAFF

d_call: -
v_call: TRBV7-2
cdr3_aa: CASSLVYSNQPQHF

d_call: TRBD2
v_call: TRBV7-8
cdr3_aa: CASSSSSGVDTQYF

d_call: TRBD1
v_call: TRBV9
cdr3_aa: CASSGEDRALGYGYTF

d_call: -
v_call: TRBV30
cdr3_aa: CAWSVQENQPQHF